This is a list of T cell receptor beta chains from one sample in a study of technical replicates of blood from a few donors. The method was immunoSEQ multiplex PCR; TCRdb's version includes in-frame clones alone and lacks a portion of them. The profile covers some 66,000 clones, with approximately 90% appearing a single time and just over 4.5% taken by the ten largest. Sequencing was performed on PBMCs. These receptors were collected from a human donor in good health. Some clones in this sample may be carry-over from other donors' samples. The CDR3 runs from the conserved cysteine through the conserved F or W. A D gene is named only where the DNA matches it firmly. Clone size, where shown, is once, few, many, or a class for clones that have expanded.

D gene	clone size	V gene	J gene	CDR3 protein	CDR3 DNA
TRBD2	NA	TRBV7-2	TRBJ2-7	CASSGSGVAGGSYEQYF	TGTGCCAGCAGCGGAAGCGGGGTGGCGGGTGGTTCCTACGAGCAGTACTTC
TRBD2	NA	TRBV7-3	TRBJ2-1	CASRPPGVAGGPGNEQFF	TGTGCCAGCAGGCCCCCTGGGGTAGCGGGAGGTCCTGGGAATGAGCAGTTCTTC
TRBD2	NA	TRBV5-1	TRBJ2-7	CASSLLAGTAVYEQYF	TGCGCCAGCAGCTTGCTAGCGGGGACCGCCGTTTACGAGCAGTACTTC
NA	NA	TRBV7-3	TRBJ1-2	CASSPQGPLDYGYTF	TGTGCCAGCAGCCCCCAGGGCCCCCTGGACTATGGCTACACCTTC
TRBD2	NA	TRBV15	TRBJ2-7	CATSRVRTSGDSYEQYF	TGTGCCACCAGCAGAGTACGGACTAGCGGGGATTCCTACGAGCAGTACTTC
NA	NA	TRBV6-5	TRBJ2-7	CASSYSSDKSSYEQYF	TGTGCCAGCAGTTACTCTTCGGACAAGAGCTCCTACGAGCAGTACTTC
TRBD1	NA	TRBV28	TRBJ2-5	CASSPDRVQETQYF	TGTGCCAGCAGTCCCGACAGGGTCCAAGAGACCCAGTACTTC
NA	NA	TRBV11-2	TRBJ1-1	CASSLLGGRGEAFF	TGTGCCAGCAGCTTATTGGGGGGGCGCGGTGAAGCTTTCTTT
TRBD1	NA	TRBV2	TRBJ1-1	CASSEAWTGGPEAFF	TGTGCCAGCAGTGAAGCTTGGACAGGGGGTCCTGAAGCTTTCTTT
TRBD1	NA	TRBV6-6	TRBJ1-2	CASSYSDRGRGGYTF	TGTGCCAGCAGTTACTCCGACAGGGGGCGGGGGGGCTACACCTTC
NA	NA	TRBV20-1	TRBJ1-2	CSARAQFGYTF	TGCAGTGCTAGAGCACAATTCGGCTACACCTTC
NA	NA	TRBV18	TRBJ2-7	CASSPPKLASEQYF	TGTGCCAGCTCACCACCGAAGTTGGCCTCCGAGCAGTACTTC
NA	NA	TRBV30	TRBJ1-2	CAWSVQAAPYGYTF	TGTGCCTGGAGTGTACAGGCAGCCCCGTATGGCTACACCTTC
TRBD1	once	TRBV2	TRBJ2-5	CASSPQGRSETQYF	TGTGCCAGCAGCCCACAGGGGCGGTCAGAGACCCAGTACTTC
NA	NA	TRBV5-1	TRBJ2-3	CASSLRGNADTQYF	TGCGCCAGCAGCTTGAGGGGGAACGCAGATACGCAGTATTTT
NA	NA	TRBV19	TRBJ1-2	CASSIDPTGLYGYTF	TGTGCCAGTAGTATAGATCCGACAGGACTCTATGGCTACACCTTC
TRBD2	NA	TRBV5-4	TRBJ2-3	CASSSRTSGGAVDTQYF	TGTGCCAGCAGCTCAAGGACTAGCGGGGGGGCTGTGGATACGCAGTATTTT
NA	NA	TRBV7-8	TRBJ1-6	CASSSAPGVSPLHF	TGTGCCAGCAGCTCCGCGCCCGGGGTCTCACCCCTCCACTTT
TRBD1	NA	TRBV5-1	TRBJ1-6	CASRKSGQNNSPLHF	TGCGCCAGCAGAAAATCGGGACAGAATAATTCACCCCTCCACTTT
NA	NA	TRBV30	TRBJ2-3	CGLTPDTDTQYF	TGTGGACTCACACCAGACACAGATACGCAGTATTTT
TRBD1	NA	TRBV7-8	TRBJ2-3	CASSLAVGGVGADTQYF	TGTGCCAGCAGCTTAGCTGTAGGGGGCGTTGGTGCAGATACGCAGTATTTT
NA	NA	TRBV5-4	TRBJ2-2	CASSLGGGALLRTGELFF	TGTGCCAGCAGCTTAGGGGGAGGGGCCCTCCTCCGCACCGGGGAGCTGTTTTTT
TRBD1	NA	TRBV4-1	TRBJ1-2	CASSHPDRENNYGYTF	TGCGCCAGCAGCCACCCTGACAGGGAGAATAACTATGGCTACACCTTC
NA	NA	TRBV7-9	TRBJ2-1	CASSFSLGPTSYNEQFF	TGTGCCAGCAGCTTTAGCTTGGGTCCCACATCCTACAATGAGCAGTTCTTC
TRBD2	NA	TRBV5-4	TRBJ2-3	CASSQLAGGPGDTQYF	TGTGCCAGCAGCCAACTAGCGGGGGGGCCGGGAGATACGCAGTATTTT
NA	NA	TRBV7-2	TRBJ1-1	CASSPGTMNTEAFF	TGTGCCAGCAGCCCCGGCACTATGAACACTGAAGCTTTCTTT
TRBD2	NA	TRBV5-1	TRBJ2-5	CASSLTSGGETQYF	TGCGCCAGCAGCTTGACTAGCGGGGGAGAGACCCAGTACTTC
TRBD2	NA	TRBV12-5	TRBJ2-5	CASGLGSSGSGETQYF	TGTGCTAGTGGTTTGGGGTCTAGCGGCAGTGGGGAGACCCAGTACTTC
NA	NA	TRBV11-2	TRBJ2-3	CASRPTGRETQYF	TGTGCCAGCAGACCGACTGGGAGAGAGACGCAGTATTTT
TRBD1	once	TRBV6-5	TRBJ1-2	CASRRQGNYGYTF	TGTGCCAGCAGACGACAGGGGAACTATGGCTACACCTTC
NA	NA	TRBV27	TRBJ1-2	CASSFRGLEGYTF	TGTGCCAGCAGTTTCAGGGGTTTGGAAGGCTACACCTTC
TRBD1	NA	TRBV29-1	TRBJ1-5	CSGPLKGQGNYSNQPQHF	TGCAGCGGTCCCCTAAAGGGACAGGGAAATTATAGCAATCAGCCCCAGCATTTT
TRBD1	once	TRBV10-3	TRBJ2-2	CAINSGTGFTGELFF	TGTGCCATCAATTCAGGGACAGGGTTCACCGGGGAGCTGTTTTTT
NA	NA	TRBV11-3	TRBJ2-7	CASRWDTLLQYF	TGTGCCAGCAGGTGGGACACCTTGTTGCAGTACTTC
NA	NA	TRBV27	TRBJ1-1	CASSLYGGATNTEAFF	TGTGCCAGCAGTTTATATGGGGGGGCAACGAACACTGAAGCTTTCTTT
NA	NA	TRBV2	TRBJ2-7	CASSGRGAYEQYF	TGTGCCAGCAGTGGCAGGGGCGCCTACGAGCAGTACTTC
NA	NA	TRBV6-1	TRBJ2-7	CASSEFWGRTAYEQYF	TGTGCCAGCAGTGAATTTTGGGGCCGTACCGCCTACGAGCAGTACTTC
NA	NA	TRBV6-4	TRBJ2-2	CASSDLGTGELFF	TGTGCCAGCAGTGACCTCGGCACCGGGGAGCTGTTTTTT
NA	NA	TRBV5-4	TRBJ2-7	CASSPTPGYNYEQYF	TGTGCCAGCAGTCCAACACCGGGATACAACTACGAGCAGTACTTC
NA	NA	TRBV5-8	TRBJ2-2	CASTPLGRGDTGELFF	TGTGCCAGCACCCCCCTGGGCAGGGGAGACACCGGGGAGCTGTTTTTT
NA	NA	TRBV7-8	TRBJ2-7	CASSRVRGAGYEQYF	TGTGCCAGCAGTAGGGTTCGGGGGGCAGGGTACGAGCAGTACTTC
TRBD1	NA	TRBV29-1	TRBJ1-4	CSARQGEKLFF	TGCAGCGCCAGACAGGGAGAAAAACTGTTTTTT
NA	many	TRBV5-4	TRBJ1-6	CASSRGVTYNSPLHF	TGTGCCAGCAGCCGGGGAGTTACCTATAATTCACCCCTCCACTTT
TRBD2	once	TRBV27	TRBJ2-2	CASRGGTSWGELFF	TGTGCCAGCAGGGGGGGGACTAGCTGGGGGGAGCTGTTTTTT
NA	NA	TRBV4-3	TRBJ1-1	CASSQEMAVNTEAFF	TGCGCCAGCAGCCAAGAAATGGCAGTGAACACTGAAGCTTTCTTT
NA	NA	TRBV5-1	TRBJ2-2	CASSLAAGSGGELFF	TGCGCCAGCAGCCTAGCCGCGGGGAGCGGCGGGGAGCTGTTTTTT
TRBD1	many	TRBV4-3	TRBJ2-7	CASSQDDRGSYEQYF	TGCGCCAGCAGCCAAGACGACAGGGGGAGCTACGAGCAGTACTTC
NA	NA	TRBV21-1	TRBJ2-7	CASSSSTGTLYEQYF	TGTGCCAGCAGCTCTTCGACAGGGACTCTCTACGAGCAGTACTTC
NA	NA	TRBV5-6	TRBJ2-5	CASSTRGQLQETQYF	TGTGCCAGCAGCACCCGGGGACAACTCCAAGAGACCCAGTACTTC
NA	NA	TRBV5-5	TRBJ1-3	CASSLRREGPPSGNTIYF	TGTGCCAGCAGCCTGCGTAGGGAGGGACCACCTTCTGGAAACACCATATATTTT
TRBD1	NA	TRBV7-8	TRBJ1-5	CASSNGQGDQPQHF	TGTGCCAGCAGCAACGGACAGGGAGATCAGCCCCAGCATTTT
NA	once	TRBV18	TRBJ1-3	CASSPRPPSGSGNTIYF	TGTGCCAGCTCACCAAGACCTCCCTCCGGGTCTGGAAACACCATATATTTT